This T cell receptor beta chain was sequenced in a study of T cells in women clearing cervical HPV infection. Study in general: Case blood was drawn a median around 140 days after lesion detection.

Turning to this clone: The read stops 3 residues short of the end of the CDR3; the missing end is completed from the germline J gene.

Germline-derived CDR1 and CDR2 are KGHSH and LQKENI. Trimming cost V 0 bases and J 0 bases, with 11 bases left between them. The CDR3 is 16 amino acids. Sequenced by immunoSEQ multiplex PCR; TCRdb stores in-frame clones only, minus some. The sample has over 30,000 clones. This TCR was sampled from a woman aged 18 to 75 with a cervical HPV16 infection that either progressed to CIN3+ or cleared (not recorded which). Specimen: blood buffy coat. The chain uses TRBV18 and TRBJ1-1; a possible D gene is TRBD1 (6 bases). The CDR3 DNA, read in part, is TGTGCCAGCTCACCACCTCCGACAGGACTGAACACTGAA. Translated: CASSPPPTGLNTE. The entire CDR3 is CASSPPPTGLNTEAFF.